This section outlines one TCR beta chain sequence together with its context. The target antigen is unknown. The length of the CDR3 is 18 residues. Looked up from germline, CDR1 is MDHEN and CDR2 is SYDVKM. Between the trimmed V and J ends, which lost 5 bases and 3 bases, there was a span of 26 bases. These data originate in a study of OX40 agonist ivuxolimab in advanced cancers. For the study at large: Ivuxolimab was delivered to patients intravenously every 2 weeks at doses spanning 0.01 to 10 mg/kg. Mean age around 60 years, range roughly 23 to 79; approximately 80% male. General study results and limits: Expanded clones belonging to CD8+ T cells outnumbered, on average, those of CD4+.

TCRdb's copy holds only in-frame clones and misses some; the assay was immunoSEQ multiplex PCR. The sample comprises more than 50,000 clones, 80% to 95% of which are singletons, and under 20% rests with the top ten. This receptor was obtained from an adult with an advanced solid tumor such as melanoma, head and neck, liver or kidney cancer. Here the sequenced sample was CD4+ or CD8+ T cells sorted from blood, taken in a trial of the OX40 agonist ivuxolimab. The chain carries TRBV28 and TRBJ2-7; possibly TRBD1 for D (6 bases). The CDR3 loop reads CASSPPQSLGAPNYEQYF. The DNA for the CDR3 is TGTGCCAGCAGTCCACCCCAGAGTCTGGGGGCGCCCAACTACGAGCAGTACTTC.